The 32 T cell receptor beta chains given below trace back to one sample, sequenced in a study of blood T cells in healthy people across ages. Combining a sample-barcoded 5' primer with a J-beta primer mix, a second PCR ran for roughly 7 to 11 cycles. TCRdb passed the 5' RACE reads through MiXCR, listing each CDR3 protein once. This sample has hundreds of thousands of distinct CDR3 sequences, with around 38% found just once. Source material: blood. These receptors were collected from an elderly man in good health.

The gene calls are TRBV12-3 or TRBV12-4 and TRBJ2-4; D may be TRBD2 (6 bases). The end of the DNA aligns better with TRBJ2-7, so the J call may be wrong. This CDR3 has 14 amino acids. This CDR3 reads CASSLQRATYEQYF. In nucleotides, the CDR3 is TGTGCCAGCAGTTTACAGCGGGCCACCTACGAGCAGTACTTC.

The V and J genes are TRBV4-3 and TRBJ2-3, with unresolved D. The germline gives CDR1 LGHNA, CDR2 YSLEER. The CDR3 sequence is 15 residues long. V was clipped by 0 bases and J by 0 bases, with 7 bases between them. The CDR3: CASSQEGYSTDTQYF. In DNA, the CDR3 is TGCGCCAGCAGCCAAGAGGGGTATAGCACAGATACGCAGTATTTT.

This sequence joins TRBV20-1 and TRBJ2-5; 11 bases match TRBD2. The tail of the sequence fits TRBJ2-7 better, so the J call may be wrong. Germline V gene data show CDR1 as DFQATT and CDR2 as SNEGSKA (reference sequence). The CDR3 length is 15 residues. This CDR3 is CSARGTSGRIGEQYF. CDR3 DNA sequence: TGCAGTGCTAGAGGAACTAGCGGGAGAATAGGCGAGCAGTACTTC.

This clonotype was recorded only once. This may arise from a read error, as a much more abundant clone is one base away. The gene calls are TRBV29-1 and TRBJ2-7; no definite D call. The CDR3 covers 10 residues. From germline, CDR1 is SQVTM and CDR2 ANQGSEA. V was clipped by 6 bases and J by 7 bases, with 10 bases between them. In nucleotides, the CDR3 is TGCAGCGTCGGGTACAATGAGCAGTACTTC. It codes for CSVGYNEQYF.

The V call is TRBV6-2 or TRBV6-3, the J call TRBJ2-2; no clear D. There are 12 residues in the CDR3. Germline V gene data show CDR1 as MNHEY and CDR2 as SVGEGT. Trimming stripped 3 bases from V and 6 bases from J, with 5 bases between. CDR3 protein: CASSYGAGELFF. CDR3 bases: TGTGCCAGCAGTTATGGGGCCGGGGAGCTGTTTTTT.

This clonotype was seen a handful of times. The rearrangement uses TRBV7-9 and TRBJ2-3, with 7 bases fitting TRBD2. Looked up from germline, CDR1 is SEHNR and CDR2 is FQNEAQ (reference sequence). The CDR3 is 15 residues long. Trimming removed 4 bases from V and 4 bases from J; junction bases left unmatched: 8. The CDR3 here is CASSSAGTTADTQYF. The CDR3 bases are TGTGCCAGCAGCTCCGCCGGGACTACGGCAGATACGCAGTATTTT.

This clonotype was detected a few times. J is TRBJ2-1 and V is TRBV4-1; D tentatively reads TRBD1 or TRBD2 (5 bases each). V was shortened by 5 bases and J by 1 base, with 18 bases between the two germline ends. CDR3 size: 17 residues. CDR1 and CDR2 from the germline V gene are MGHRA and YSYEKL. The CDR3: CASSESVQGVSYNEQFF. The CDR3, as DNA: TGCGCCAGCAGCGAAAGTGTTCAGGGAGTATCCTACAATGAGCAGTTCTTC.

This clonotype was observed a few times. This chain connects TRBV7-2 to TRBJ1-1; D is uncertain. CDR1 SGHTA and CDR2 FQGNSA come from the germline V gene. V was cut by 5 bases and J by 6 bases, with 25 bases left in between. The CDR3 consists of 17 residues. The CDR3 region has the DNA TGTGCCAGCAGCCCCCATTTGACAAAAGTGGGGTACGCTGAAGCTTTCTTT. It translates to CASSPHLTKVGYAEAFF.

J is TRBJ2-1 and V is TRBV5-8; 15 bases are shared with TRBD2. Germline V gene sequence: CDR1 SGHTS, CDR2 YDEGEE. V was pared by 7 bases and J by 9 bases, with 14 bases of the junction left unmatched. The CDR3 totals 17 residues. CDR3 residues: CASPSPGLAGGTGEQFF. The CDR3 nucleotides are TGTGCCAGCCCCTCGCCGGGACTAGCGGGAGGTACGGGTGAGCAGTTCTTC.

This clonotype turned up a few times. The CDR3 loop reads CASSSPPGQSSYEQYF. CDR3 sequence (DNA): TGTGCCAGCAGCTCCCCCCCCGGACAGAGCTCCTACGAGCAGTACTTC. The chain joins TRBV7-2 to TRBJ2-7, with a tentative D call TRBD1 (6 bases). Trimming removed 4 bases from V and 0 bases from J, with 16 bases in between. Looked up from germline, CDR1 is SGHTA and CDR2 is FQGNSA. CDR3 length equals 16 residues.

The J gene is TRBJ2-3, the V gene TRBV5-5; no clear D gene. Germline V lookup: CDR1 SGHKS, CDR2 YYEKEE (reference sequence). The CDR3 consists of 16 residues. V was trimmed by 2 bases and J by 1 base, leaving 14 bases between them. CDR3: CASSFQHSRRTDTQYF. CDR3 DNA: TGTGCCAGCAGCTTCCAACATAGCAGACGCACAGATACGCAGTATTTT.

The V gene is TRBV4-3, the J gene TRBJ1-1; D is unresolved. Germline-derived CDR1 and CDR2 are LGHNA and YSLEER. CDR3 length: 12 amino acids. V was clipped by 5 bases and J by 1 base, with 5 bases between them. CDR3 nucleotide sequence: TGCGCCAGCAGCGACAAGAACACTGAAGCTTTCTTT. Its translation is CASSDKNTEAFF.

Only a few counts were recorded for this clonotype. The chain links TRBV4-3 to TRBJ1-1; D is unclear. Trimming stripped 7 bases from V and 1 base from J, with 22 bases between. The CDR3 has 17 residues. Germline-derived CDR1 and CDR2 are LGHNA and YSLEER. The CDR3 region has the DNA TGCGCCAGCACCCCAGGCCGGGAACCCCCAACGAACACTGAAGCTTTCTTT. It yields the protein CASTPGREPPTNTEAFF.

The CDR3 is CASSPGLEYSLDTQYF. The CDR3 DNA follows: TGTGCCAGCTCACCAGGACTAGAATACAGTCTAGATACGCAGTATTTT. The chain has TRBV18 and TRBJ2-3; 7 positions agree with TRBD2. The CDR3 covers 16 residues. After removal of 2 bases from V and 5 bases from J, the junction contained 10 bases not matched to a gene. Germline V gene data show CDR1 as KGHSH and CDR2 as LQKENI.

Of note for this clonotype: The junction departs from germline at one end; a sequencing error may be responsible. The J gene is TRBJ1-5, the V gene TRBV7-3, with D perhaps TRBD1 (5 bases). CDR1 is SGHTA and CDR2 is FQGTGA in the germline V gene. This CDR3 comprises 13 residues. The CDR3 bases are TGTGTCAGCAGCTTACAGGTTAATCAGCCCCAGAATTTT. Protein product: CVSSLQVNQPQNF.

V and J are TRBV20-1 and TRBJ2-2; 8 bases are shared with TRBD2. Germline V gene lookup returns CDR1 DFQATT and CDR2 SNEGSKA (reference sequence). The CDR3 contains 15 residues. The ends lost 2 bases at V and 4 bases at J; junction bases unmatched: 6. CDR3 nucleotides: TGCAGTGCTAGAACCGGGGGGGGACGCACCGGGGAGCTGTTTTTT. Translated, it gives CSARTGGGRTGELFF.

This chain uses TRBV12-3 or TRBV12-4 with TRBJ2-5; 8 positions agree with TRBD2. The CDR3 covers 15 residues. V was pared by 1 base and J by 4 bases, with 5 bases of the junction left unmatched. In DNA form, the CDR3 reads TGTGCCAGCAGTTTAGGGGGGACTAGGCCAGAGACCCAGTACTTC. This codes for CASSLGGTRPETQYF.

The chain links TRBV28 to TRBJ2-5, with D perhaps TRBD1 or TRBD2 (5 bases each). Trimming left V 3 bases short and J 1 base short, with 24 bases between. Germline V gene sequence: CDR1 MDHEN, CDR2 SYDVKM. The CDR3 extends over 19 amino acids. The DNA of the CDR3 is TGTGCCAGCAGTTTTGCTTCCGACTCGGGGCAGAGTTTCCAAGAGACCCAGTACTTC. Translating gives CASSFASDSGQSFQETQYF.

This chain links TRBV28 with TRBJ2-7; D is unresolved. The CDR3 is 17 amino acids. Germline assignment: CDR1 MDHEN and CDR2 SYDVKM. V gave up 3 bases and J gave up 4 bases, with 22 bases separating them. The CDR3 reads CASSFIVGKGSVYEQYF. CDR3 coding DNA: TGTGCCAGCAGTTTCATTGTGGGTAAGGGTAGTGTTTACGAGCAGTACTTC.

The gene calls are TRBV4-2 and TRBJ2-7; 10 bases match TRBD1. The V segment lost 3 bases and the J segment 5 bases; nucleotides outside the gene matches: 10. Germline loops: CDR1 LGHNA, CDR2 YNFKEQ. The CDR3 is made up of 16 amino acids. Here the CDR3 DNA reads TGTGCCAGCAGCCACAGACCGGGACAGGGGATGGACGAGCAGTACTTC. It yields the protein CASSHRPGQGMDEQYF.

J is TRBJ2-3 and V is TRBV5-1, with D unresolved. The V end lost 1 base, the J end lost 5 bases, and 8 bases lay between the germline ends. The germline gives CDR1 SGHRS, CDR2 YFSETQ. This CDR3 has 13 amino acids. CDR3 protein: CASSLRSLDTQYF. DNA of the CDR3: TGCGCCAGCAGCTTGAGGTCCCTAGATACGCAGTATTTT.

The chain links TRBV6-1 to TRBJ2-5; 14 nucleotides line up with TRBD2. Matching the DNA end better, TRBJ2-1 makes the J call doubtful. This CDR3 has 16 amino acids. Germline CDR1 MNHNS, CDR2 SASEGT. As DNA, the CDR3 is TGTGCCAGCAGTGGAGGGACTAGCGGGGGACAAGAGACCCAGTTCTTC. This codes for CASSGGTSGGQETQFF.

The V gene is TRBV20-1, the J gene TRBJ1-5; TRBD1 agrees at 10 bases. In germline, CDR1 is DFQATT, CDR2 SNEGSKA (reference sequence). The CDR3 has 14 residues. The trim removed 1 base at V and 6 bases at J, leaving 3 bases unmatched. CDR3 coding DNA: TGCAGTGCTAGAGTGGGACAGGGGCGTCAGCCCCAGCATTTT. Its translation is CSARVGQGRQPQHF.

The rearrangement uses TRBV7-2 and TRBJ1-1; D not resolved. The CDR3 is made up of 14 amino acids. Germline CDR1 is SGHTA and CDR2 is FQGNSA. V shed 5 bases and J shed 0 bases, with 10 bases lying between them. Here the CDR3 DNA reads TGTGCCAGCAGCAAAACGACGATGAACACTGAAGCTTTCTTT. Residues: CASSKTTMNTEAFF.

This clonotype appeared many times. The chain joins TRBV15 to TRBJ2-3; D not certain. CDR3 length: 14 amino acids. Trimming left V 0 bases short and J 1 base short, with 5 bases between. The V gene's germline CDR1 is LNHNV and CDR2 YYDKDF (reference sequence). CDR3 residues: CATSRDYGTDTQYF. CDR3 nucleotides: TGTGCCACCAGCAGAGATTACGGCACAGATACGCAGTATTTT.

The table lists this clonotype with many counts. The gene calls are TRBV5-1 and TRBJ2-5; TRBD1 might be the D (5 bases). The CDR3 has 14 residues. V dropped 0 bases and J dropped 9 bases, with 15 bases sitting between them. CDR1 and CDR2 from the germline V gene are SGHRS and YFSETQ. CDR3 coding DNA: TGCGCCAGCAGCTTGGCCCCTGACCAAGGGGCCCAGTACTTC. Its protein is CASSLAPDQGAQYF.

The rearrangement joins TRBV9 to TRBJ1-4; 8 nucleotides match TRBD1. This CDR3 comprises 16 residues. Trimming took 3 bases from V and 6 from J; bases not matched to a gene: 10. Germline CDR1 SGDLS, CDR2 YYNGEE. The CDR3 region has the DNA TGTGCCAGCAGCGCCGGACAGGGATGGGAGGATGAAAAACTGTTTTTT. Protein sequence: CASSAGQGWEDEKLFF.

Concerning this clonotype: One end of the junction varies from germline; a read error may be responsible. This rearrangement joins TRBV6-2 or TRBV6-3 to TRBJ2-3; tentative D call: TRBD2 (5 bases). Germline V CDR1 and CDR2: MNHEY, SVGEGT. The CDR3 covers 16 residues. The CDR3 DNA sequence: TGTGCCGGCAGTCCCCGGGGAGCGACCTCCACAGATACGCAGTATTTT. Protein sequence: CAGSPRGATSTDTQYF.

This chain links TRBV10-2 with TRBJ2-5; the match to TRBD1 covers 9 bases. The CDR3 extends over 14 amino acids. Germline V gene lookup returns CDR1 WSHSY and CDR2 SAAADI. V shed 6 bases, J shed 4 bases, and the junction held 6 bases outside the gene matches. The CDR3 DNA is TGCGCCAGCAGGGCCGGACAGGGGACAGAGACCCAGTACTTC. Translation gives CASRAGQGTETQYF.

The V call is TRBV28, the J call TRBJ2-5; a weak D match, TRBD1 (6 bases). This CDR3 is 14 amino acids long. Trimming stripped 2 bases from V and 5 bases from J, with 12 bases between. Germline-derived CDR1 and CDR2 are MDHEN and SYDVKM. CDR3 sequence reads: CASSLPQGDETQYF. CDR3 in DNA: TGTGCCAGCAGTTTACCACAGGGAGACGAGACCCAGTACTTC.

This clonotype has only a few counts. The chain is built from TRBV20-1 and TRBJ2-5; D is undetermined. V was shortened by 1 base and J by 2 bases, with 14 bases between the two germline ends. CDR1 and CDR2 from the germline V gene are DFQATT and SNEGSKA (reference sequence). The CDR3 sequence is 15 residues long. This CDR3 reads CSARVGVFVQETQYF. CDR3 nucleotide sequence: TGCAGTGCTAGAGTTGGCGTATTTGTACAAGAGACCCAGTACTTC.

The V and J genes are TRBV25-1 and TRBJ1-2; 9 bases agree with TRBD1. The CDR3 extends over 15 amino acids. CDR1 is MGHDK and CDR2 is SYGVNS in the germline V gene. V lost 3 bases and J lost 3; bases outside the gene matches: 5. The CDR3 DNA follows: TGTGCCAGCAGTGATTCCGGGACAGGGCACTATGGCTACACCTTC. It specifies CASSDSGTGHYGYTF.